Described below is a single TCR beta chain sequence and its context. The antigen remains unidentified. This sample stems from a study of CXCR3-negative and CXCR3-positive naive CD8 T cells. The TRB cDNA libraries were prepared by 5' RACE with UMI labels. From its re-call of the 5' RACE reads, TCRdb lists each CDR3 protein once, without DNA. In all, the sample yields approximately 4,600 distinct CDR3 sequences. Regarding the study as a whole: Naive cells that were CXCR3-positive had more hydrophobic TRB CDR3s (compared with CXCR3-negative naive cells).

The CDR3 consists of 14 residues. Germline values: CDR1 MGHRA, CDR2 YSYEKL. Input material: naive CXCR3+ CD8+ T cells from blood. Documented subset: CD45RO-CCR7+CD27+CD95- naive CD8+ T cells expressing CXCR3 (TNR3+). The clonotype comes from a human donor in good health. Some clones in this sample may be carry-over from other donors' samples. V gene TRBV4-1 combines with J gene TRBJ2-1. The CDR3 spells CASSPRSQAHEQFF.